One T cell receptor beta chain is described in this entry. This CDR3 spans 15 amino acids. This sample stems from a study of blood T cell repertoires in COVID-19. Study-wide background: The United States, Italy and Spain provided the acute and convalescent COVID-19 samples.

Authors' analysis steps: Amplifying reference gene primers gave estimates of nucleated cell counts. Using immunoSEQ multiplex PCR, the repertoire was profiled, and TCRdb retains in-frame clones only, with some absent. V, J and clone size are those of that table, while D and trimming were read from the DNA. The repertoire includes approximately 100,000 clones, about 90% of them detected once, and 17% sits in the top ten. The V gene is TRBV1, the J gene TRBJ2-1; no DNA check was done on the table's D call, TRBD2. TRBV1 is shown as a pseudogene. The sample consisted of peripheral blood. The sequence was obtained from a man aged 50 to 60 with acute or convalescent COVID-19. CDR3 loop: CTTQGGPQIYNEQFF. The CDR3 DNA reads TGCACCACCCAAGGAGGGCCACAGATCTACAATGAGCAGTTCTTC.